Sequencing of this T cell receptor beta chain was carried out in a study of graft-versus-host responses after intestinal transplantation. The overall study: Recipients uniformly received anti-thymocyte globulin induction, followed by tacrolimus and steroids for roughly 3 years.

Findings of the study overall: In recipient marrow, GvH clones were found, and some appeared first in ileum or blood. Peak GvH clone levels in circulation were associated with early post-transplant HvG declines. In patients with graft-donor T cell macrochimerism, allograft graft-versus-host to host-versus-graft clonal ratios were high.

Germline trimming cut 6 bases from V and 3 bases from J; bases unmatched to any gene: 8. CDR1 MNHEY and CDR2 SMNVEV come from the germline V gene (reference sequence). The CDR3 consists of 14 residues. The data were produced by immunoSEQ multiplex PCR, yet TCRdb's version contains in-frame clones alone and is incomplete. This table has around 110,000 clones, 90% appearing once. As regards this clone: Antigen: not known.

The clonotype originates from a human donor who received an intestinal transplant. The J gene is TRBJ2-7, the V gene TRBV27; TRBD1 agrees at 7 bases. The source material was unstimulated CD4+ T cells sorted from spleen or lymph node cells, sampled before intestinal transplant. As DNA, the CDR3 is TGTGCCAGCAGACTAAGGGACAGAATCTACGAGCAGTACTTC. Residues: CASRLRDRIYEQYF.